These 5 T cell receptor beta chains were all obtained from the same sample, sequenced in a study of cytomegalovirus exposure and HLA in healthy donors. In the PCR, 60 Vbeta and 13 Jbeta primers were used. Profiled with immunoSEQ multiplex PCR; TCRdb holds only in-frame clones, not every one. The data show 150,000 to 200,000 clones, roughly a tenth seen once. The material sequenced was PBMCs. The origin of the receptors is a woman between 25 and 40 years old in good health and CMV-seropositive.

This clone has a handful of counts. The gene calls are TRBV30 and TRBJ2-1, with TRBD2 matching over 10 bases. Germline CDR1 reads GTSNPN; CDR2 reads SVGIG (reference sequence). V shed 0 bases, J shed 8 bases, and the junction held 1 base outside the gene matches. The CDR3 runs 13 residues. CDR3 nucleotides: TGTGCCTGGAGTGTAGCGGGAGGGGATGAGCAGTTCTTC. Translated, it gives CAWSVAGGDEQFF.

The chain joins TRBV9 to TRBJ2-7, with D perhaps TRBD2 (5 bases). V was pared by 0 bases and J by 2 bases, with 6 bases between. This CDR3 is built from 13 residues. CDR1 SGDLS and CDR2 YYNGEE come from the germline V gene. The CDR3 region has the DNA TGTGCCAGCAGCGTAGACGGGGCCTACGAGCAGTACTTC. Translation gives CASSVDGAYEQYF.

This clone was counted only a few times. The chain carries TRBV4-1 and TRBJ2-3; 9 nucleotides match TRBD2. Per germline, CDR1 MGHRA and CDR2 YSYEKL. V trimming: 1 base; J trimming: 6 bases; junction bases outside the gene matches: 14. The length of the CDR3 is 18 residues. Written as DNA, the CDR3 is TGCGCCAGCAGCCAAGCAAGCGTGGGACTAGCAGAGGTGGATACGCAGTATTTT. Encoded protein: CASSQASVGLAEVDTQYF.

The V call is TRBV6-4, the J call TRBJ2-7; possible D gene TRBD1, 5 bases. This CDR3 region has 10 residues. The V gene's germline CDR1 is MRHNA and CDR2 SNTAGT. Trimming removed 8 bases at V and 6 bases at J, with 8 bases between. The CDR3 DNA sequence: TGTGCCAGCTTAAGGGGCGAGCAGTACTTC. Translation gives CASLRGEQYF.

This clone was counted only a few times. The V and J genes are TRBV2 and TRBJ2-5, with D possibly TRBD2 on 6 matching bases. The CDR3 spans 13 residues. V lost 8 bases, J lost 5 bases, and 15 bases lay in between. Per germline, CDR1 SNHLY and CDR2 FYNNEI. The CDR3 here is CASLRELGETQYF. CDR3 sequence (DNA): TGTGCCAGCCTCCGGGAGCTCGGGGAGACCCAGTACTTC.